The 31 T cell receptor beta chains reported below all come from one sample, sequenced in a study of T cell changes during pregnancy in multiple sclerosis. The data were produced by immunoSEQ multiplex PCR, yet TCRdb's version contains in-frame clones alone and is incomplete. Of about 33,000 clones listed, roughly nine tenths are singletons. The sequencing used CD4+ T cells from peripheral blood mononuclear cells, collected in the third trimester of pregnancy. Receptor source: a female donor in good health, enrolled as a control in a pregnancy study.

CDR3 sequence reads: CASSPGQGGYNEQFF. CDR3 bases: TGTGCCAGCAGCCCGGGACAGGGGGGGTACAATGAGCAGTTCTTC. The chain has TRBV7-3 and TRBJ2-1; 11 positions match TRBD1. V was pared by 5 bases and J by 4 bases, with 4 bases of the junction left unmatched. Per the germline V gene, CDR1 is SGHTA and CDR2 is FQGTGA. The CDR3 has 15 residues.

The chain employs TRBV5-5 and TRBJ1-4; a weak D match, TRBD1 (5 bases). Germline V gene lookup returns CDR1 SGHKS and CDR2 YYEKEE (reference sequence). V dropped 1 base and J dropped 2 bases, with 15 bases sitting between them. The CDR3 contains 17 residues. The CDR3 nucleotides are TGTGCCAGCAGCTTGTCTCTTTCGGGGGTCACTAATGAAAAACTGTTTTTT. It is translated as CASSLSLSGVTNEKLFF.

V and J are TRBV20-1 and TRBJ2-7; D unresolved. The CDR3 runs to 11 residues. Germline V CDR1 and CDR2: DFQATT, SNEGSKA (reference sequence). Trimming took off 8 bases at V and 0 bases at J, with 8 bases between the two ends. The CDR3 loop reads CSPGSSYEQYF. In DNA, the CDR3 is TGCAGTCCGGGTAGCTCCTACGAGCAGTACTTC.

CDR3 bases: TGCAGCGTCAGTGGACAGGGGGCGTACAATGAGCAGTTCTTC. This codes for CSVSGQGAYNEQFF. V gene TRBV29-1 combines with J gene TRBJ2-1; 11 bases fit TRBD1. Trimming at V came to 6 bases and at J to 4 bases, leaving 5 bases not matched to a gene. This CDR3 comprises 14 residues. Germline V lookup: CDR1 SQVTM, CDR2 ANQGSEA.

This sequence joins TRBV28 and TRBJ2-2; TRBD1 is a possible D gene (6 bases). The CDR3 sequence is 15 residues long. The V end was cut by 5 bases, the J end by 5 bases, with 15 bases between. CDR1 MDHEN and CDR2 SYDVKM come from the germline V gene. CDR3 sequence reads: CASSLQGPLTGELFF. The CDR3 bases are TGTGCCAGCAGTCTACAGGGTCCCTTGACCGGGGAGCTGTTTTTT.

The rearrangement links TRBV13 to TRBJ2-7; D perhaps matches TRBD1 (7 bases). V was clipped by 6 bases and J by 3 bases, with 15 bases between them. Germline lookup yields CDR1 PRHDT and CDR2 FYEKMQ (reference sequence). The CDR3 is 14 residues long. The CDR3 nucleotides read TGTGCCAGCAGTGCCCCGGGGGACAGCTACGAGCAGTACTTC. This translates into CASSAPGDSYEQYF.

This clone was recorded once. CDR3 nucleotides: TGTGCCAGCAGTGAAGTAGGGGGTGGGTCCCATGGCTACACCTTC. Encoded protein: CASSEVGGGSHGYTF. This rearrangement joins TRBV2 to TRBJ1-2, with D tentatively TRBD1 (6 bases). The CDR3 runs 15 residues. The V end was cut by 1 base, the J end by 6 bases, with 15 bases between. The germline gives CDR1 SNHLY, CDR2 FYNNEI.

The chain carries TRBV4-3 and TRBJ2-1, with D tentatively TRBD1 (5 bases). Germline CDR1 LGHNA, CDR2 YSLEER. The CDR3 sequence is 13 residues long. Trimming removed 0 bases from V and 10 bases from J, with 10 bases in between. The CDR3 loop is CASSQDLRTEQFF. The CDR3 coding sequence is TGCGCCAGCAGCCAAGATCTTAGGACAGAGCAGTTCTTC.

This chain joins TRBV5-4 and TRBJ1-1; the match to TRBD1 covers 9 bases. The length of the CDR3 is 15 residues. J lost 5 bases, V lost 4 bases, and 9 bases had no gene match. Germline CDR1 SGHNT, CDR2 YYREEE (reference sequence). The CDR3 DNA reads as TGTGCCAGCAGCCTACCCGACAGGGGGGGAACTGAAGCTTTCTTT. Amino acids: CASSLPDRGGTEAFF. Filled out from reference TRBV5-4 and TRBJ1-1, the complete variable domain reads ETGVTQSPTHLIKTRGQQVTLRCSSQSGHNTVSWYQQALGQGPQFIFQYYREEENGRGNFPPRFSGLQFPNYSSELNVNALELDDSALYLCASSLPDRGGTEAFFGQGTRLTVV.

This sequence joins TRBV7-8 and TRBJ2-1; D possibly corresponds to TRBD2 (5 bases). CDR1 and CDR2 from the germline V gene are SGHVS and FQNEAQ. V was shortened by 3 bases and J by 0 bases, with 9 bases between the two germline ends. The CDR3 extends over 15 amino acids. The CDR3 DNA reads TGTGCCAGCAGCTTTTACCGGGGCTCCTACAATGAGCAGTTCTTC. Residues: CASSFYRGSYNEQFF.

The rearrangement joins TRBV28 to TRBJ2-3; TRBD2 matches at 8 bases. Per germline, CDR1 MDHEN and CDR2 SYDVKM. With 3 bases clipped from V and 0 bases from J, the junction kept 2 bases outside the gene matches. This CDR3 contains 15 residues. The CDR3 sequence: CASSLLAGSTDTQYF. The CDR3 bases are TGTGCCAGCAGTTTGCTAGCGGGTAGCACAGATACGCAGTATTTT.

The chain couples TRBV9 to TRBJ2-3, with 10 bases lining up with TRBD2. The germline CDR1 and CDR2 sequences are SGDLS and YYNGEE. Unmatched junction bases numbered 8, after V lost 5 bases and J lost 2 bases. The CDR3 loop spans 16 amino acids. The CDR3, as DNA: TGTGCCAGCAGTTCAGAGGGGACTAGCGTCACAGATACGCAGTATTTT. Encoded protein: CASSSEGTSVTDTQYF.

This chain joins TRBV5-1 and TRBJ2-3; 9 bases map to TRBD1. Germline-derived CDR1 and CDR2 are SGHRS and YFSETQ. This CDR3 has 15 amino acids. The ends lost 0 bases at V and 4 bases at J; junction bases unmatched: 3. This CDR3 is CASSLGDRVSDTQYF. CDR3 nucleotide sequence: TGCGCCAGCAGCTTGGGGGACAGGGTATCAGATACGCAGTATTTT.

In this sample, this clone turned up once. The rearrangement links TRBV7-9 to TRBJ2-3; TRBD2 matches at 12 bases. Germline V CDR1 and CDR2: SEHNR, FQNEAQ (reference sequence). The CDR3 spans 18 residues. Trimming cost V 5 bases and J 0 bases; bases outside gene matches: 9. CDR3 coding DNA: TGTGCCAGCAGCAAAGGGGGACTAGCGGGTACTAGCACAGATACGCAGTATTTT. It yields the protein CASSKGGLAGTSTDTQYF.

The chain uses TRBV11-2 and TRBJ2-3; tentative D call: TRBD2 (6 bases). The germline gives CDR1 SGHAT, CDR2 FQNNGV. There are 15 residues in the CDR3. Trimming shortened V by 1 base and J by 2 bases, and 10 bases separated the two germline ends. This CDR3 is CASSLAQGLTDTQYF. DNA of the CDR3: TGTGCCAGCAGCTTAGCTCAGGGACTCACAGATACGCAGTATTTT.

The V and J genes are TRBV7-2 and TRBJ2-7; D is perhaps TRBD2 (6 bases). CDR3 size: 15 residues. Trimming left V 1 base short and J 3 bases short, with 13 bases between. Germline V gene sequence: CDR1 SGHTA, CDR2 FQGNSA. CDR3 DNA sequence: TGTGCCAGCAGCTTAGTGGGGGGTTCCTTCTACGAGCAGTACTTC. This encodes CASSLVGGSFYEQYF.

This CDR3 reads CASSRTSFRGTDTQYF. The CDR3 DNA sequence: TGTGCCAGCAGCCGGACTAGCTTTAGGGGCACAGATACGCAGTATTTT. The chain links TRBV7-9 to TRBJ2-3; 8 bases agree with TRBD2. The CDR3 totals 16 residues. The J segment lost 1 base and the V segment lost 5 bases, leaving 8 bases of the junction unmatched. Germline V gene lookup returns CDR1 SEHNR and CDR2 FQNEAQ (reference sequence). Full variable domain (rest looked up from reference TRBV7-9 and TRBJ2-3): DTGVSQNPRHKITKRGQNVTFRCDPISEHNRLYWYRQTLGQGPEFLTYFQNEAQLEKSRLLSDRFSAERPKGSFSTLEIQRTEQGDSAMYLCASSRTSFRGTDTQYFGPGTRLTVL.

CDR3 nucleotide sequence: TGTGCCAGCAGTTTATCCTTGACAATTAATCCCTACGAGCAGTACTTC. This codes for CASSLSLTINPYEQYF. The gene calls are TRBV27 and TRBJ2-7; D remains ambiguous. Trimming cost V 0 bases and J 2 bases, with 14 bases left between them. Germline V lookup: CDR1 MNHEY, CDR2 SMNVEV (reference sequence). CDR3 length: 16 residues.

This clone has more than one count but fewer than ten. The CDR3 nucleotides are TGTGCCAGCACCCCGACAGCAAGCTATGGGGACACCTTC. Its translation is CASTPTASYGDTF. V and J are TRBV5-5 and TRBJ1-2; a possible D gene is TRBD1 (5 bases). Germline V gives CDR1 SGHKS, CDR2 YYEKEE (reference sequence). The V gene lost 6 bases and the J gene lost 12 bases, with 21 bases spanning the gap. The CDR3 is 13 residues long. Based on the CDR3 plus reference TRBV5-5 and TRBJ1-2, the full variable domain is DAGVTQSPTHLIKTRGQQVTLRCSPISGHKSVSWYQQVLGQGPQFIFQYYEKEERGRGNFPDRFSARQFPNYSSELNVNALLLGDSALYLCASTPTASYGDTFGSGTRLTVV.

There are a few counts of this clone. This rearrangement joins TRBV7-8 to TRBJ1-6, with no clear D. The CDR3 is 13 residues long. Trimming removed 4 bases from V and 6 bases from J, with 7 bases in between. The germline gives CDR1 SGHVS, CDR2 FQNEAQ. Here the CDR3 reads CASSSIVNSPLHF. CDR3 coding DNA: TGTGCCAGCAGCTCCATAGTTAATTCACCCCTCCACTTT.

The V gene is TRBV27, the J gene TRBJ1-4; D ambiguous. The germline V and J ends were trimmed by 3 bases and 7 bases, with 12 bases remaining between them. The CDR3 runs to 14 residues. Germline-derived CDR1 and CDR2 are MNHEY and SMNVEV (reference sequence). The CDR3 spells CASSFGRRVEKLFF. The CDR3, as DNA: TGTGCCAGCAGTTTTGGGAGGAGGGTTGAAAAACTGTTTTTT.

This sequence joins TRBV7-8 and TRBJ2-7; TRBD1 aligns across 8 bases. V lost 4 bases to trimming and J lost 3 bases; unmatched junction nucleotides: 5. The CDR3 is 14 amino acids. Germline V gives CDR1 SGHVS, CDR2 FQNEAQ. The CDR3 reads CASSYGQGGYEQYF. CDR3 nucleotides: TGTGCCAGCAGCTACGGACAGGGTGGCTACGAGCAGTACTTC.

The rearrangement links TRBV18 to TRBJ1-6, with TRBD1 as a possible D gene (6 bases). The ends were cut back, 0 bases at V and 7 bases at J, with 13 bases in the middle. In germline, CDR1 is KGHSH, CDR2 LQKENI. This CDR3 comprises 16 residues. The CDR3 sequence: CASSPPGRGKNSPLHF. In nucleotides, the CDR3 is TGTGCCAGCTCACCACCGGGCAGGGGAAAGAATTCACCCCTCCACTTT.

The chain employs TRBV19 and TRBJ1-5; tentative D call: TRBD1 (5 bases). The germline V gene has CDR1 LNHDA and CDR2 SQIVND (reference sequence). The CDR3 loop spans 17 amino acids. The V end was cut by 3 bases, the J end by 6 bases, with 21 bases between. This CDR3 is CASSIRGRGEYPQPQHF. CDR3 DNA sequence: TGTGCCAGTAGTATCCGGGGGAGAGGGGAGTATCCTCAGCCCCAGCATTTT.

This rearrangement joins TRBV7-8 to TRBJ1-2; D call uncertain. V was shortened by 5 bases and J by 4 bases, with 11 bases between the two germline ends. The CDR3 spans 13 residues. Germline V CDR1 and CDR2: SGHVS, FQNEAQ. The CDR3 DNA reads TGTGCCAGCAGCCTCTCAAGGAGCTATGGCTACACCTTC. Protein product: CASSLSRSYGYTF.

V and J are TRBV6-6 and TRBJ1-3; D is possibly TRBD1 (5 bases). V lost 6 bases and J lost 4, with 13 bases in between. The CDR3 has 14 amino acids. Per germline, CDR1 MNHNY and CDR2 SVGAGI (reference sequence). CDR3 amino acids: CASRTVSPGNTIYF. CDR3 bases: TGTGCCAGCAGGACAGTCTCCCCGGGAAACACCATATATTTT.

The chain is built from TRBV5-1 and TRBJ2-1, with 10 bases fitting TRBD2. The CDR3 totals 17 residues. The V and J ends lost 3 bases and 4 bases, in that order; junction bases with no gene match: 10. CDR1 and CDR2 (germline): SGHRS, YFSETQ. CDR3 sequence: CASSSPLGTSAYNEQFF. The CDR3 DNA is TGCGCCAGCAGCTCACCTCTCGGGACTAGCGCTTACAATGAGCAGTTCTTC.

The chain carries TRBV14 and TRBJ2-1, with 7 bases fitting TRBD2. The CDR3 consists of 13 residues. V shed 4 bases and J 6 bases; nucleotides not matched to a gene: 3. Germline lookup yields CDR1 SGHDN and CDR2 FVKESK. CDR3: CASSPRLANEQFF. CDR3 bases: TGTGCCAGCAGCCCTAGACTAGCCAATGAGCAGTTCTTC.

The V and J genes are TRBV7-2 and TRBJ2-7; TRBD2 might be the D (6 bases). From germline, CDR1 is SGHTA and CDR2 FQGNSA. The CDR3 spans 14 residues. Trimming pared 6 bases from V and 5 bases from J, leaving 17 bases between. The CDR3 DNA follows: TGTGCCAGCAGGCCGGAGGTACGGAGGGACGAGCAGTACTTC. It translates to CASRPEVRRDEQYF.

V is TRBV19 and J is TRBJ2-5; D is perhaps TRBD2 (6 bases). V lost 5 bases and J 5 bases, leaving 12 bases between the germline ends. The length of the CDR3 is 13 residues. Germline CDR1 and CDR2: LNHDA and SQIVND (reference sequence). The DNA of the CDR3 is TGTGCCAGTAGTGGCGGGGTGGGGGAGACCCAGTACTTC. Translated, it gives CASSGGVGETQYF.

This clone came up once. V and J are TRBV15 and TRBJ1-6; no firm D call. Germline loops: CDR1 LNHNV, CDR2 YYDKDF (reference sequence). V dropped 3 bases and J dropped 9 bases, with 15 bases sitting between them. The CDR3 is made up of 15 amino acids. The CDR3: CATSRSPGEGSPLHF. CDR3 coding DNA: TGTGCCACCAGCAGGTCCCCAGGTGAGGGTTCACCCCTCCACTTT.